This T cell receptor (beta chain) was profiled in a study of blood T cell repertoires in COVID-19. Study overall: Whether acute or convalescent, the COVID-19 samples came from the United States, Italy and Spain. PBMCs, B-cell-depleted T cells, or T cells provided the cDNA or gDNA that made up the material.

V dropped 6 bases and J dropped 2; count of bases not matched to a gene: 7. The CDR3 consists of 15 residues. The germline CDR1 and CDR2 sequences are MNHNY and SVGAGI (reference sequence). Original handling: Cell counts per sample came from amplifying reference gene primers. Repertoires were generated with immunoSEQ multiplex PCR, while TCRdb's copy carries only in-frame clones and drops some. V, J and clone size are those of that table, while D and trimming were read from the DNA. The sample yields 160,000 or so clones, around 80% seen once. The TCR sequence derives from an older woman with acute or convalescent COVID-19. Sequencing used peripheral blood. The V and J genes are TRBV6-6 and TRBJ1-3, with 7 bases identical to TRBD1. DNA of the CDR3: TGTGCCAGCAGGCCGGGACAGAGTGCTGGAAACACCATATATTTT. Protein sequence: CASRPGQSAGNTIYF.